A single TCR beta chain is shown here with its context. No antigen is known for it. This entry is derived from a study of T cells expressing NK-cell markers. Study context: Of eight sequenced donors, seven were HCMV-seropositive and one HCMV-seronegative.

CDR1 is LGHNA and CDR2 is YNFKEQ in the germline V gene. This CDR3 region has 14 residues. The study, taken as a whole, reports: In several donors, dominant clonotypes made up about 25-65% of CD3+CD56-NKG2C+ cells.

Synthesis of TCR beta cDNA relied on 5'RACE template switching carrying UMIs. TCRdb re-called the 5' RACE reads and shows each CDR3 protein once, DNA omitted. The sample holds 500,000 to 600,000 distinct CDR3 sequences. Sequencing was done on a sample of blood T cells: a sorted CD56 or NKG2C T cell subset, CD4+ or CD8+ T cells, or bulk PBMC T cells (not recorded which). V usage is TRBV4-2 and J usage is TRBJ2-3. This TCR came from a man younger than 35 in good health. The CDR3 sequence: CASSGVSSTDTQYF.